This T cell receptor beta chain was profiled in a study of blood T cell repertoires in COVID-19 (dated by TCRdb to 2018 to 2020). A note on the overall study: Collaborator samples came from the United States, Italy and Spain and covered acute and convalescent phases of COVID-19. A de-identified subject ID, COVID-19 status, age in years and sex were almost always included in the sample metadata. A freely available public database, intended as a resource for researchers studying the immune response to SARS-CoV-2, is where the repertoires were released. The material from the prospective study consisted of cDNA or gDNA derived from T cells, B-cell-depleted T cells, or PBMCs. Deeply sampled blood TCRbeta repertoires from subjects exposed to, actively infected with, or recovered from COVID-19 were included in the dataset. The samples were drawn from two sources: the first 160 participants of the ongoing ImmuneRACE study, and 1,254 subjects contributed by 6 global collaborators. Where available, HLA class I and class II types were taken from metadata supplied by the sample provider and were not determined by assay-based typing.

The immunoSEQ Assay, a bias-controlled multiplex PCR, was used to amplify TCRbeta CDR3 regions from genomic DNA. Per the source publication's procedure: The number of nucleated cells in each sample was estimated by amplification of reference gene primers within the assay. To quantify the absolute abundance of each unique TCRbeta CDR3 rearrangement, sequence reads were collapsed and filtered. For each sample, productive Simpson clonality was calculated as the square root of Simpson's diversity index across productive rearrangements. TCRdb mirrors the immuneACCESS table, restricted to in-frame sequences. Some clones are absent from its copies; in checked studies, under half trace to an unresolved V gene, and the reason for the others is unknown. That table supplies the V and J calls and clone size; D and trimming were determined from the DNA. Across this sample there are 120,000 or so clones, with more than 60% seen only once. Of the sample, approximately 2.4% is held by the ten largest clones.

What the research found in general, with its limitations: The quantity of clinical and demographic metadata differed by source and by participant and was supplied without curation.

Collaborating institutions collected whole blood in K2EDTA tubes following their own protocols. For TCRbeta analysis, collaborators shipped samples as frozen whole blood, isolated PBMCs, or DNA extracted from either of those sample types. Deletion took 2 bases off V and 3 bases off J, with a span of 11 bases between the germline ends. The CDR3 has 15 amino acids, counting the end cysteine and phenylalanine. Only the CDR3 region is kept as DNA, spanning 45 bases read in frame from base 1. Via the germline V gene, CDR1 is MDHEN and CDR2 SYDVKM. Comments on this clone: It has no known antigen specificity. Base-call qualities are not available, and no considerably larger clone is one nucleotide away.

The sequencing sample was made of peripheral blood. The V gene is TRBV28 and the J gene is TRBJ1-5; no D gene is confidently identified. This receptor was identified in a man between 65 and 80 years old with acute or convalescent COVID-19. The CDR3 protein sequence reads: CASSLVSGSNQPQHF. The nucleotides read TGTGCCAGCAGTTTAGTCTCAGGTTCCAATCAGCCCCAGCATTTT.